These 18 T cell receptor beta chains originate from one sample sequenced in a study of radiation and T cells in renal cell carcinoma. As for time point: blood 2 weeks post-SBRT. The treatment: 15 Gy SBRT to primary tumor, nephrectomy 4 weeks later. Sequencing was performed with immunoSEQ multiplex PCR; in TCRdb, only in-frame clones are kept and a portion is missing. The sample contains tens of thousands of clones, more than 80% of which appear only once. The source was blood, collected from a patient whose treatment included radiotherapy and nephrectomy. The receptors shown here come from a woman between 65 and 79 years old with renal cell carcinoma.

In this sample, this clone turned up once. The V gene is TRBV5-1, the J gene TRBJ1-2; D possibly corresponds to TRBD1 (6 bases). The CDR3 is 15 amino acids. CDR1 is SGHRS, CDR2 YFSETQ, per germline. With 3 bases removed from V and 0 bases from J, the gap between germline ends came to 12 bases. The CDR3 DNA follows: TGCGCCAGCAGCTGGGGGCAGGGCGCTAACTATGGCTACACCTTC. Protein product: CASSWGQGANYGYTF.

The CDR3 bases are TGTGCCAGCAGCTTTTATTCCGGGTTACCCTATGGCTACACCTTC. It yields the protein CASSFYSGLPYGYTF. V gene TRBV7-3 combines with J gene TRBJ1-2; no firm D call. The germline V and J ends were trimmed by 3 bases and 4 bases, with 15 bases remaining between them. There are 15 residues in the CDR3. Per the germline V gene, CDR1 is SGHTA and CDR2 is FQGTGA.

The chain carries TRBV19 and TRBJ2-2; 7 positions match TRBD1. The CDR3 is made up of 15 amino acids. V shed 5 bases and J 2 bases; nucleotides not matched to a gene: 5. CDR1 and CDR2 (germline): LNHDA, SQIVND (reference sequence). CDR3 residues: CASSVGTVNTGELFF. The CDR3 region has the DNA TGTGCCAGTAGTGTCGGGACAGTTAACACCGGGGAGCTGTTTTTT.

V is TRBV25-1 and J is TRBJ2-4; 8 bases map to TRBD1. Germline CDR1 reads MGHDK; CDR2 reads SYGVNS. The CDR3 has 12 amino acids. CDR3 protein: CAAAQGENIQYF. CDR3 bases: TGTGCGGCCGCACAGGGGGAAAACATTCAGTACTTC.

This clone was detected only a few times. The chain uses TRBV29-1 and TRBJ1-1; 9 nucleotides match TRBD1. The CDR3 consists of 12 residues. The V segment lost 1 base and the J segment 7 bases; nucleotides outside the gene matches: 1. Germline V gene data show CDR1 as SQVTM and CDR2 as ANQGSEA. CDR3 residues: CSVEGTGVEAFF. CDR3 DNA: TGCAGCGTTGAAGGGACAGGGGTTGAAGCTTTCTTT.

The chain uses TRBV18 and TRBJ2-7, with D tentatively TRBD2 (6 bases). The CDR3 consists of 13 residues. The V gene's germline CDR1 is KGHSH and CDR2 LQKENI. V lost 3 bases, J lost 3 bases, and 9 bases lay in between. The CDR3 bases are TGTGCCAGCTCACCGGGACTCAACTACGAGCAGTACTTC. Protein sequence: CASSPGLNYEQYF. The variable domain in full, with the rest retrieved from reference TRBV18 and TRBJ2-7, is NAGVMQNPRHLVRRRGQEARLRCSPMKGHSHVYWYRQLPEEGLKFMVYLQKENIIDESGMPKERFSAEFPKEGPSILRIQQVVRGDSAAYFCASSPGLNYEQYFGPGTRLTVT.

This clone was counted between two and nine times. The V gene is TRBV7-8, the J gene TRBJ2-1; D remains ambiguous. Germline CDR1 is SGHVS and CDR2 is FQNEAQ. V gave up 0 bases and J gave up 9 bases, with 9 bases separating them. The CDR3 has 13 amino acids. This chain's CDR3 is CASSLAQEVEQFF. The CDR3, as DNA: TGTGCCAGCAGCTTAGCGCAAGAAGTTGAGCAGTTCTTC.

The chain is built from TRBV6-5 and TRBJ2-6, with 8 bases aligning to TRBD2. The CDR3 spans 15 residues. Germline V lookup: CDR1 MNHEY, CDR2 SVGAGI. V gave up 6 bases and J gave up 4 bases; unmatched junction bases: 5. CDR3 sequence (DNA): TGTGCCAGCAGCTCCGGGGGGGGAGGGGCCAACGTCCTGACTTTC. This gives the protein CASSSGGGGANVLTF.

This rearrangement joins TRBV27 to TRBJ2-7; D is uncertain. V lost 1 base to trimming and J lost 2 bases, with 9 bases between them. Germline V lookup: CDR1 MNHEY, CDR2 SMNVEV (reference sequence). This CDR3 comprises 14 residues. As DNA, the CDR3 is TGTGCCAGCAGTTTATTGGCCGGTACCTACGAGCAGTACTTC. This gives the protein CASSLLAGTYEQYF.

The V call is TRBV6-5, the J call TRBJ2-2, with a possible D match to TRBD2 (6 bases). This CDR3 has 14 residues. The V end was cut by 6 bases, the J end by 7 bases, with 15 bases between. The germline CDR1 and CDR2 sequences are MNHEY and SVGAGI. CDR3 DNA: TGTGCCAGCAGACTACTAGCAGAAGGCGGGGAGCTGTTTTTT. Encoded protein: CASRLLAEGGELFF.

The J gene is TRBJ2-7, the V gene TRBV9; 9 bases are a match to TRBD2. Germline V lookup: CDR1 SGDLS, CDR2 YYNGEE. The CDR3 length is 14 residues. With 6 bases clipped from V and 7 bases from J, the junction kept 11 bases outside the gene matches. The DNA for the CDR3 is TGTGCCAGCACCCCGGGACTTCTAGCGGGGGAGCAGTACTTC. Its translation: CASTPGLLAGEQYF. The variable domain in full, with the rest retrieved from reference TRBV9 and TRBJ2-7, is DSGVTQTPKHLITATGQRVTLRCSPRSGDLSVYWYQQSLDQGLQFLIQYYNGEERAKGNILERFSAQQFPDLHSELNLSSLELGDSALYFCASTPGLLAGEQYFGPGTRLTVT.

This clone was counted once. The chain combines TRBV9 with TRBJ2-1, with 8 bases fitting TRBD2. Looked up from germline, CDR1 is SGDLS and CDR2 is YYNGEE. The V gene end was trimmed by 0 bases and the J gene end by 5 bases; junction bases not matched to a gene: 4. There are 15 residues in the CDR3. CDR3 nucleotides: TGTGCCAGCAGCGTAGGTGTTAGCGGGAACAATGAGCAGTTCTTC. It is translated as CASSVGVSGNNEQFF.

A single count supports this clone. V is TRBV4-2 and J is TRBJ2-3, with 8 nucleotides matching TRBD1. J was trimmed by 0 bases and V by 5 bases; bases with no gene match: 7. Per the germline V gene, CDR1 is LGHNA and CDR2 is YNFKEQ. The CDR3 contains 16 residues. CDR3 in amino acids: CASSKGQVGSTDTQYF. Written as DNA, the CDR3 is TGTGCCAGCAGCAAGGGACAGGTGGGGAGCACAGATACGCAGTATTTT.

The rearrangement uses TRBV7-2 and TRBJ2-3; no clear D. The CDR3 runs to 12 residues. V lost 5 bases to trimming and J lost 2 bases, with 5 bases between them. CDR1 and CDR2 from the germline V gene are SGHTA and FQGNSA. The CDR3 region is CASSPYTDTQYF. CDR3 nucleotides: TGTGCCAGCAGCCCATACACAGATACGCAGTATTTT.

The chain recombines TRBV5-6 with TRBJ1-4, with TRBD1 matching 7 bases. With 5 bases clipped from V and 0 bases from J, the junction kept 10 bases outside the gene matches. CDR1 and CDR2 from the germline V gene are SGHDT and YYEEEE. This CDR3 region has 17 residues. As DNA, the CDR3 is TGTGCCAGCAGGACCATTCGACAGGGCCCAACTAATGAAAAACTGTTTTTT. It codes for CASRTIRQGPTNEKLFF.

This clone was seen once. The chain recombines TRBV6-6 with TRBJ1-5; a possible D gene is TRBD1 (5 bases). This CDR3 comprises 15 residues. Germline V gene lookup returns CDR1 MNHNY and CDR2 SVGAGI (reference sequence). Trimming removed 4 bases at V and 5 bases at J, with 15 bases between. CDR3 sequence: CASSSTGRADQPQHF. As DNA, the CDR3 is TGTGCCAGCAGTTCGACGGGACGGGCGGATCAGCCCCAGCATTTT.

The chain recombines TRBV2 with TRBJ2-7; D not certain. The V and J ends lost 3 bases and 4 bases respectively, with 7 bases between them. Germline-derived CDR1 and CDR2 are SNHLY and FYNNEI. This CDR3 has 12 amino acids. The chain's CDR3 is CASSDVRYEQYF. CDR3 DNA: TGTGCCAGCAGTGACGTCCGATACGAGCAGTACTTC. Full variable domain (outside the CDR3, taken from reference TRBV2 and TRBJ2-7): EPEVTQTPSHQVTQMGQEVILRCVPISNHLYFYWYRQILGQKVEFLVSFYNNEISEKSEIFDDQFSVERPDGSNFTLKIRSTKLEDSAMYFCASSDVRYEQYFGPGTRLTVT.

J is TRBJ2-2 and V is TRBV7-7; 7 bases agree with TRBD1. Germline V gives CDR1 SSHAT, CDR2 FNYEAQ (reference sequence). The length of the CDR3 is 17 residues. Trimming cost V 5 bases and J 4 bases; bases outside gene matches: 13. Here the CDR3 DNA reads TGTGCCAGCAGCCCAGGGCAGGGGGTTTTGAGCACCGGGGAGCTGTTTTTT. Its translation is CASSPGQGVLSTGELFF.